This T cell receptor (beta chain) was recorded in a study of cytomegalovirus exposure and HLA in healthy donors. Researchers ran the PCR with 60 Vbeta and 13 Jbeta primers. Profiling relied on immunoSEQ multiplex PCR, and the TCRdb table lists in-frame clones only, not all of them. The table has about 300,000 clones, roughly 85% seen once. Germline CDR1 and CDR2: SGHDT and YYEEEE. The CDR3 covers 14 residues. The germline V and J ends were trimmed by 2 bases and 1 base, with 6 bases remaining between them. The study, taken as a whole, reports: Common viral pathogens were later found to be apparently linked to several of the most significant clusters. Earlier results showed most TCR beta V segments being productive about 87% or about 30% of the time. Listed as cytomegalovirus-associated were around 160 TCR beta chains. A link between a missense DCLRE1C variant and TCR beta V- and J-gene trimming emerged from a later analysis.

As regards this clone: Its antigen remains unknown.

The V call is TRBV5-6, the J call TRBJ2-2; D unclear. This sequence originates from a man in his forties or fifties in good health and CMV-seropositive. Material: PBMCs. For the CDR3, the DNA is TGTGCCAGCAGCTTCCAGATGAACACCGGGGAGCTGTTTTTT. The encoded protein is CASSFQMNTGELFF.